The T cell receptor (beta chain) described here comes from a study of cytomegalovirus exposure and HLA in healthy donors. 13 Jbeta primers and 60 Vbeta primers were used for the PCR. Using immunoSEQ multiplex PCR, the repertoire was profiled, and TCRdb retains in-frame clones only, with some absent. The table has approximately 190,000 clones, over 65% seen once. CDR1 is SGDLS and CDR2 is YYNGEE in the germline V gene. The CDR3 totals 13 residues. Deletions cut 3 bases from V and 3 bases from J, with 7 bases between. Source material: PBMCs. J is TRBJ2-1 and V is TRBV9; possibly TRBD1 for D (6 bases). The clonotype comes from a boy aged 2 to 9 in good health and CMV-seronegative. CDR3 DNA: TGTGCCAGCAGCGCGGACAGCTACAATGAGCAGTTCTTC. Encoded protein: CASSADSYNEQFF.